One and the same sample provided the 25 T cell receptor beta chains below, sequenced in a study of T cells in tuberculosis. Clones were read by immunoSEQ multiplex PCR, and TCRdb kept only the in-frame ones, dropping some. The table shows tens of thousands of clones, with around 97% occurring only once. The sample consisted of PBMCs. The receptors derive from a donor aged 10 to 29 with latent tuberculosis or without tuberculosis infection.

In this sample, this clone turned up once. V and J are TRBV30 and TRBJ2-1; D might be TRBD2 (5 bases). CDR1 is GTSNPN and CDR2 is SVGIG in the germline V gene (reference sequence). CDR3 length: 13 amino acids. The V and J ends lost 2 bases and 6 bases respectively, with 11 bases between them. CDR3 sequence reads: CAWSPTSPNEQFF. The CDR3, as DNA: TGTGCCTGGAGTCCTACTAGTCCCAATGAGCAGTTCTTC.

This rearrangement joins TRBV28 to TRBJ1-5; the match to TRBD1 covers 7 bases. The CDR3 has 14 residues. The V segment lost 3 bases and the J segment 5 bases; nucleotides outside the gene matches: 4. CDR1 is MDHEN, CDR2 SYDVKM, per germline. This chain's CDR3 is CASSFRGGDQPQHF. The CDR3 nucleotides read TGTGCCAGCAGTTTCAGAGGGGGCGATCAGCCCCAGCATTTT.

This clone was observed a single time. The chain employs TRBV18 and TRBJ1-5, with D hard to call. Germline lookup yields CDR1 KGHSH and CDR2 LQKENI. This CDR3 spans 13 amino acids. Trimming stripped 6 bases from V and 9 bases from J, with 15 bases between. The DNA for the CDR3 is TGTGCCAGCTCTCGGGGAAATCGATGGCCCCAGCATTTT. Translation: CASSRGNRWPQHF. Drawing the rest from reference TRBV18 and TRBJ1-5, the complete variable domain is NAGVMQNPRHLVRRRGQEARLRCSPMKGHSHVYWYRQLPEEGLKFMVYLQKENIIDESGMPKERFSAEFPKEGPSILRIQQVVRGDSAAYFCASSRGNRWPQHFGDGTRLSIL.

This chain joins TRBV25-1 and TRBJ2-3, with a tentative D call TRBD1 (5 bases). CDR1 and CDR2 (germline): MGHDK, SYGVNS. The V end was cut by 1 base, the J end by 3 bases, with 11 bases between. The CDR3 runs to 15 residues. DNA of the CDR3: TGTGCCAGCAGTGAATCCGGCAGGGTTACAGATACGCAGTATTTT. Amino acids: CASSESGRVTDTQYF.

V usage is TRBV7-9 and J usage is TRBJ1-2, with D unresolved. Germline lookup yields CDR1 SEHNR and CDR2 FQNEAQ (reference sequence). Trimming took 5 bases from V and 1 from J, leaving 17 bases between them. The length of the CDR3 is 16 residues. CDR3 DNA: TGTGCCAGCAGCCCTGGCTGGGTCAGCGATAACTATGGCTACACCTTC. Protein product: CASSPGWVSDNYGYTF.

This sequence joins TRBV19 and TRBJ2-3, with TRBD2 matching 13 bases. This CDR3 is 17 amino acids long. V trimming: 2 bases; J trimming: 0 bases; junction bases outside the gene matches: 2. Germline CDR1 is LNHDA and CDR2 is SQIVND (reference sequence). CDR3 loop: CASSILGLAGSTDTQYF. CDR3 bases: TGTGCCAGTAGTATATTGGGACTAGCGGGGAGCACAGATACGCAGTATTTT.

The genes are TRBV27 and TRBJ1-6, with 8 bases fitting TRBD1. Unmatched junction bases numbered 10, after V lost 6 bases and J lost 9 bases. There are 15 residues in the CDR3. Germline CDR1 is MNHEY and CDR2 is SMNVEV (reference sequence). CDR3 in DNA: TGTGCCAGCAGACTTCAACAGGGGGTCAGTTCACCCCTCCACTTT. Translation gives CASRLQQGVSSPLHF.

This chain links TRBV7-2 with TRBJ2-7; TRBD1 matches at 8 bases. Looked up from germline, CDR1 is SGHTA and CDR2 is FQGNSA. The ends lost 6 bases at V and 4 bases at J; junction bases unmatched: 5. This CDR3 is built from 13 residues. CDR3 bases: TGTGCCAGCAGGGACCAGGGGGCATACGAGCAGTACTTC. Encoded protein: CASRDQGAYEQYF.

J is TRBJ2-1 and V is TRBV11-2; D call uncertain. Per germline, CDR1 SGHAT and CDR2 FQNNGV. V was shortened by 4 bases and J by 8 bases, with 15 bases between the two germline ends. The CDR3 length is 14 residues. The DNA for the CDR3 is TGTGCCAGCAGCTCACCCAGACGACTCCATGAGCAGTTCTTC. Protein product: CASSSPRRLHEQFF. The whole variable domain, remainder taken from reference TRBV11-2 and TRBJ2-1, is EAGVAQSPRYKIIEKRQSVAFWCNPISGHATLYWYQQILGQGPKLLIQFQNNGVVDDSQLPKDRFSAERLKGVDSTLKIQPAKLEDSAVYLCASSSPRRLHEQFFGPGTRLTVL.

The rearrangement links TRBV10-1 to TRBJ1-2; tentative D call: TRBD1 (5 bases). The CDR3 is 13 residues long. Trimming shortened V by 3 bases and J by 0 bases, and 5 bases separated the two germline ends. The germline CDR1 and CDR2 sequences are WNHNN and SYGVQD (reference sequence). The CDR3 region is CASSEGANYGYTF. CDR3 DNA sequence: TGCGCCAGCAGTGAAGGGGCTAACTATGGCTACACCTTC.

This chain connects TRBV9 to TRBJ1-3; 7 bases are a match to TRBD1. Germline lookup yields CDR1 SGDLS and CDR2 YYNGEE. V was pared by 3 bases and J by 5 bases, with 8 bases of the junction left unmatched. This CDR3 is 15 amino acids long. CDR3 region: CASSEEQGSRNTIYF. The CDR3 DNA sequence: TGTGCCAGCAGCGAGGAACAGGGGTCTCGAAACACCATATATTTT.

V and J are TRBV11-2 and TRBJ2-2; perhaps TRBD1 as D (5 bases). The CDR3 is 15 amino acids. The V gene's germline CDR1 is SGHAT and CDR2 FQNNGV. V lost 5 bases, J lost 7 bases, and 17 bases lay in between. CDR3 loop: CASSSRGARSGELFF. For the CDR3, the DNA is TGTGCCAGCAGCAGCCGTGGGGCTCGAAGCGGGGAGCTGTTTTTT.

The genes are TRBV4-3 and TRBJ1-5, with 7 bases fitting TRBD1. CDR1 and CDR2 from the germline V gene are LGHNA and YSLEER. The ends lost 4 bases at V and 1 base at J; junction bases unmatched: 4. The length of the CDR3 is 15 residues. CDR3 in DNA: TGCGCCAGCAGCCTTGACAGGGCCAGCAATCAGCCCCAGCATTTT. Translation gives CASSLDRASNQPQHF.

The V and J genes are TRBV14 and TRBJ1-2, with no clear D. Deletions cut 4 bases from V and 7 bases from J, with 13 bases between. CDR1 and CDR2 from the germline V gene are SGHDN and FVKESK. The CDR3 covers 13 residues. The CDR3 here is CASSLEQVGGYTF. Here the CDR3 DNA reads TGTGCCAGCAGCCTCGAGCAGGTCGGTGGCTACACCTTC.

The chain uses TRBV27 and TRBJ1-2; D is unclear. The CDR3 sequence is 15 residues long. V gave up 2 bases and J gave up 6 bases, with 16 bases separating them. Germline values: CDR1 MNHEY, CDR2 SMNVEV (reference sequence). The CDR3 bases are TGTGCCAGCAGTTTAGCGGCGGGAAGGGTGAATGGCTACACCTTC. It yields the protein CASSLAAGRVNGYTF.

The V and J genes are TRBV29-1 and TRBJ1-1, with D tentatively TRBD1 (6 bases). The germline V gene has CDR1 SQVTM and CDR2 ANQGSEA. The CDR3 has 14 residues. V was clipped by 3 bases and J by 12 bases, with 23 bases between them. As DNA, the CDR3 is TGCAGCGTTGAGTTGGGTGAACAGGGTCCTTTCCCTTTCTTT. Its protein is CSVELGEQGPFPFF. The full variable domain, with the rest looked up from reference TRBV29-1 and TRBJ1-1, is SAVISQKPSRDICQRGTSLTIQCQVDSQVTMMFWYRQQPGQSLTLIATANQGSEATYESGFVIDKFPISRPNLTFSTLTVSNMSPEDSSIYLCSVELGEQGPFPFFGQGTRLTVV.

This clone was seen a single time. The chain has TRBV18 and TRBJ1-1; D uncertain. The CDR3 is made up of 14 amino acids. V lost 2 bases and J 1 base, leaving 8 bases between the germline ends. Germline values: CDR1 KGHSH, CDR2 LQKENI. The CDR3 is CASSPTVRNTEAFF. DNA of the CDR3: TGTGCCAGCTCACCAACGGTTAGGAACACTGAAGCTTTCTTT.

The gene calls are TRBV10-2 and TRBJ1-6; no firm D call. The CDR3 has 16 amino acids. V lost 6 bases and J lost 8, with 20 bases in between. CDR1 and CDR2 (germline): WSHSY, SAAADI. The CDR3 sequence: CASRMEENEWDSPLHF. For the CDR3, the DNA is TGCGCCAGCAGAATGGAGGAGAACGAGTGGGATTCACCCCTCCACTTT.

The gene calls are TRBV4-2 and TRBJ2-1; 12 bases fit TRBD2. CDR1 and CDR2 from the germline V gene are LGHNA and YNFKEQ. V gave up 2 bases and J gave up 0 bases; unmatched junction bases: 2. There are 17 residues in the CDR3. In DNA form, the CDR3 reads TGTGCCAGCAGCCAAACTAGCGGGAGGAGCTCCTACAATGAGCAGTTCTTC. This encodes CASSQTSGRSSYNEQFF.

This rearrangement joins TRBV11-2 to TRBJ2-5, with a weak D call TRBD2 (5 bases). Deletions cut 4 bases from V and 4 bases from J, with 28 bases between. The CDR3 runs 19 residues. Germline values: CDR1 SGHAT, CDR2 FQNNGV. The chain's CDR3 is CASSSFNGHLDARGETQYF. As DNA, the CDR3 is TGTGCCAGCAGCTCCTTTAACGGGCACCTGGACGCACGGGGAGAGACCCAGTACTTC.

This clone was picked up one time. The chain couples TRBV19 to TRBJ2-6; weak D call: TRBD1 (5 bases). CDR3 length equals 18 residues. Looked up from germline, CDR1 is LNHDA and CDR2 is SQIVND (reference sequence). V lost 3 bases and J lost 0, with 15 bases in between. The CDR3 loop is CASSILTEINSGANVLTF. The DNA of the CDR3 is TGTGCCAGTAGTATCCTGACAGAGATAAACTCTGGGGCCAACGTCCTGACTTTC.

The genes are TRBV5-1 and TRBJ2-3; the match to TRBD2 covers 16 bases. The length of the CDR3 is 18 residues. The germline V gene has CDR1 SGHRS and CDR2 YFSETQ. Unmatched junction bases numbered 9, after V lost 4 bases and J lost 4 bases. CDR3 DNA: TGCGCCAGCAGCACCACCGGGACTAGCGGGAGGGCCGCAGATACGCAGTATTTT. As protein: CASSTTGTSGRAADTQYF.

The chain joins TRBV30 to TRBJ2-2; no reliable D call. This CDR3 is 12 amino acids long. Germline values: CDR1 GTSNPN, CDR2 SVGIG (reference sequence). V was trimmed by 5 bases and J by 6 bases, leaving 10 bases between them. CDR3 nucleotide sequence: TGTGCCTGGTCCCGGGTGGCCGGGGAGCTGTTTTTT. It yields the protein CAWSRVAGELFF.

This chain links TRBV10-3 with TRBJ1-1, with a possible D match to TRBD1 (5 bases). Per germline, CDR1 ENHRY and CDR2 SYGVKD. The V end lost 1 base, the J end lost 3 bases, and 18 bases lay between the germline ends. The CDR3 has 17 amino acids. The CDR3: CAISEWWGGLTDTEAFF. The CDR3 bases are TGTGCCATCAGTGAGTGGTGGGGGGGACTTACGGACACTGAAGCTTTCTTT.

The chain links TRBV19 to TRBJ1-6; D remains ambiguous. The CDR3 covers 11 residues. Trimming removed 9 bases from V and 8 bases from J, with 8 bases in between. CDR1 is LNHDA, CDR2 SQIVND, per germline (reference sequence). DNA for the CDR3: TGTGCCAGCGGGGAGTATTCACCCCTCCACTTT. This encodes CASGEYSPLHF.